This is a list of T cell receptor beta chains from one sample in a study of T cell responses to AZD1222 COVID-19 vaccine. TCRdb keeps only in-frame clones here, not all; method: immunoSEQ multiplex PCR. The repertoire consists of 120,000 or so clones, with roughly nine tenths occurring once and the leading ten covering about 10%. Here the sequenced sample was peripheral blood, taken on day 0 of AZD1222 vaccination. The source of these receptors is an adult in good health. The CDR3 runs from the conserved cysteine through the conserved F or W. Each record gives: D gene, V gene, clone size, J gene, CDR3 protein, CDR3 DNA. The D gene is left open where the match is weak. Rows give clone size only sometimes, using once, few, many, or a class for an expanded clone.

d_call: TRBD1; v_call: TRBV19; clone_size: NA; j_call: TRBJ1-2; cdr3_aa: CACTDREGYGYTF; cdr3_nt: TGTGCCTGCACGGACAGGGAGGGCTATGGCTACACCTTC
d_call: TRBD1; v_call: TRBV10-1; clone_size: NA; j_call: TRBJ2-3; cdr3_aa: CASSGTTGGITDTQYF; cdr3_nt: TGCGCCAGCAGTGGGACGACAGGGGGTATCACAGATACGCAGTATTTT
d_call: NA; v_call: TRBV6-4; clone_size: NA; j_call: TRBJ1-1; cdr3_aa: CASSRVTEAFF; cdr3_nt: TGTGCCAGCAGTAGGGTCACTGAAGCTTTCTTT
d_call: TRBD1; v_call: TRBV18; clone_size: NA; j_call: TRBJ2-7; cdr3_aa: CASSWAGQGSGEQYF; cdr3_nt: TGTGCCAGCTCCTGGGCTGGACAGGGAAGCGGCGAGCAGTACTTC
d_call: TRBD1; v_call: TRBV7-2; clone_size: NA; j_call: TRBJ2-7; cdr3_aa: CASSSSGTGSNEQYF; cdr3_nt: TGTGCCAGCAGCAGCTCCGGGACAGGCTCAAACGAGCAGTACTTC
d_call: TRBD2; v_call: TRBV13; clone_size: once; j_call: TRBJ2-1; cdr3_aa: CASSQEGLVFDNEQFF; cdr3_nt: TGTGCCAGCAGCCAAGAGGGACTAGTCTTTGACAATGAGCAGTTCTTC
d_call: NA; v_call: TRBV28; clone_size: NA; j_call: TRBJ2-7; cdr3_aa: CASSRRRTGSYEQYF; cdr3_nt: TGTGCCAGCAGTCGACGCCGAACAGGGTCCTACGAGCAGTACTTC
d_call: NA; v_call: TRBV9; clone_size: few; j_call: TRBJ1-2; cdr3_aa: CASSNRVGYTF; cdr3_nt: TGTGCCAGCAGTAACAGGGTTGGCTACACCTTC
d_call: TRBD1; v_call: TRBV28; clone_size: NA; j_call: TRBJ1-5; cdr3_aa: CASSGTGYNQPQHF; cdr3_nt: TGTGCCAGCAGCGGGACAGGGTACAATCAGCCCCAGCATTTT
d_call: NA; v_call: TRBV2; clone_size: few; j_call: TRBJ2-7; cdr3_aa: CATMESSYEQYF; cdr3_nt: TGTGCCACCATGGAAAGCTCCTACGAGCAGTACTTC
d_call: TRBD1; v_call: TRBV7-2; clone_size: NA; j_call: TRBJ1-2; cdr3_aa: CASSSNRGRGYTF; cdr3_nt: TGTGCCAGCAGCTCCAACAGGGGAAGAGGCTACACCTTC
d_call: TRBD1; v_call: TRBV6-2/TRBV6-3; clone_size: NA; j_call: TRBJ1-5; cdr3_aa: CASSYSTGLGNQPQHF; cdr3_nt: TGTGCCAGCAGTTACTCGACAGGGTTGGGCAATCAGCCCCAGCATTTT
d_call: NA; v_call: TRBV5-4; clone_size: NA; j_call: TRBJ1-1; cdr3_aa: CASKTTTGREGTEAFF; cdr3_nt: TGTGCCAGCAAGACGACTACAGGGAGAGAGGGCACTGAAGCTTTCTTT
d_call: NA; v_call: TRBV30; clone_size: NA; j_call: TRBJ2-5; cdr3_aa: CAWDKGVRRGGEETQYF; cdr3_nt: TGTGCCTGGGATAAAGGTGTAAGGAGAGGTGGGGAAGAGACCCAGTACTTC
d_call: NA; v_call: TRBV10-2; clone_size: NA; j_call: TRBJ1-6; cdr3_aa: CASSDKIGSPLHF; cdr3_nt: TGCGCCAGCAGTGACAAGATAGGTTCACCCCTCCACTTT
d_call: NA; v_call: TRBV6-5; clone_size: NA; j_call: TRBJ2-3; cdr3_aa: CASSSAGASTDTQYF; cdr3_nt: TGTGCCAGCAGTTCCGCGGGCGCGAGCACAGATACGCAGTATTTT
d_call: NA; v_call: TRBV27; clone_size: NA; j_call: TRBJ2-3; cdr3_aa: CASSFRGVLSTDTQYF; cdr3_nt: TGTGCCAGCAGTTTTCGGGGAGTACTTAGCACAGATACGCAGTATTTT
d_call: NA; v_call: TRBV28; clone_size: once; j_call: TRBJ1-6; cdr3_aa: CASSSPGLNSPLHF; cdr3_nt: TGTGCCAGCAGTTCTCCGGGTTTGAATTCACCCCTCCACTTT
d_call: TRBD1; v_call: TRBV18; clone_size: NA; j_call: TRBJ1-2; cdr3_aa: CASSHLGTGLNYGYTF; cdr3_nt: TGTGCCAGCTCCCACTTAGGGACAGGGCTCAACTATGGCTACACCTTC
d_call: TRBD1; v_call: TRBV28; clone_size: NA; j_call: TRBJ2-7; cdr3_aa: CASSLYGQGLDEQYF; cdr3_nt: TGTGCCAGCAGTTTATATGGACAGGGTTTAGACGAGCAGTACTTC
d_call: TRBD2; v_call: TRBV27; clone_size: once; j_call: TRBJ2-1; cdr3_aa: CASTPTPGLAGISSYNEQFF; cdr3_nt: TGTGCCAGCACTCCCACTCCGGGACTAGCGGGGATAAGCTCCTACAATGAGCAGTTCTTC
d_call: TRBD2; v_call: TRBV4-3; clone_size: NA; j_call: TRBJ2-7; cdr3_aa: CASSKVLAGGSYEQYF; cdr3_nt: TGCGCCAGCAGCAAGGTACTAGCGGGAGGGTCATACGAGCAGTACTTC
d_call: TRBD1; v_call: TRBV4-3; clone_size: few; j_call: TRBJ1-4; cdr3_aa: CASSQFGQGYEKLFF; cdr3_nt: TGCGCCAGCAGCCAGTTCGGACAGGGATATGAAAAACTGTTTTTT
d_call: NA; v_call: TRBV6-5; clone_size: NA; j_call: TRBJ2-2; cdr3_aa: CASSSVPGNTGELFF; cdr3_nt: TGTGCCAGCAGTTCCGTGCCGGGGAACACCGGGGAGCTGTTTTTT
d_call: NA; v_call: TRBV30; clone_size: few; j_call: TRBJ2-5; cdr3_aa: CAWSVLAGGTQYF; cdr3_nt: TGTGCCTGGAGTGTACTAGCCGGGGGGACCCAGTACTTC
d_call: NA; v_call: TRBV7-2; clone_size: NA; j_call: TRBJ2-7; cdr3_aa: CASSLSTLNLGEQYF; cdr3_nt: TGTGCCAGCAGCTTGTCCACACTGAACCTAGGCGAGCAGTACTTC
d_call: TRBD2; v_call: TRBV5-1; clone_size: NA; j_call: TRBJ2-5; cdr3_aa: CASSLGPPSGGKETQYF; cdr3_nt: TGCGCCAGCAGCTTGGGACCGCCGAGCGGGGGGAAAGAGACCCAGTACTTC
d_call: NA; v_call: TRBV11-2; clone_size: NA; j_call: TRBJ2-7; cdr3_aa: CASSSWTESSYEQYF; cdr3_nt: TGTGCCAGCAGCTCTTGGACAGAGAGCTCCTACGAGCAGTACTTC
d_call: TRBD2; v_call: TRBV7-2; clone_size: NA; j_call: TRBJ2-1; cdr3_aa: CASSLLGTSGRQFF; cdr3_nt: TGTGCCAGCAGCTTACTCGGGACTAGCGGAAGGCAGTTCTTC
d_call: TRBD2; v_call: TRBV4-2; clone_size: NA; j_call: TRBJ2-7; cdr3_aa: CASSQEGLGGYEQYF; cdr3_nt: TGTGCCAGCAGCCAAGAGGGACTAGGAGGCTACGAGCAGTACTTC
d_call: NA; v_call: TRBV27; clone_size: NA; j_call: TRBJ2-5; cdr3_aa: CASSIGPDQETQYF; cdr3_nt: TGTGCCAGCAGTATAGGACCTGATCAAGAGACCCAGTACTTC
d_call: TRBD2; v_call: TRBV4-1; clone_size: NA; j_call: TRBJ2-1; cdr3_aa: CASSQDVTSGVGEQFF; cdr3_nt: TGCGCCAGCAGCCAAGACGTCACTAGCGGGGTGGGTGAGCAGTTCTTC
d_call: NA; v_call: TRBV6-5; clone_size: NA; j_call: TRBJ1-6; cdr3_aa: CASTAPPRSPLHF; cdr3_nt: TGTGCCAGCACAGCTCCCCCACGATCACCCCTCCACTTT
d_call: NA; v_call: TRBV27; clone_size: NA; j_call: TRBJ1-2; cdr3_aa: CASSLWGAYGYTF; cdr3_nt: TGTGCCAGCAGTTTATGGGGGGCCTATGGCTACACCTTC
d_call: TRBD1; v_call: TRBV5-5; clone_size: NA; j_call: TRBJ1-2; cdr3_aa: CASSLAPGTVNYGYTF; cdr3_nt: TGTGCCAGCAGCTTGGCTCCCGGGACAGTGAACTATGGCTACACCTTC
d_call: NA; v_call: TRBV4-2; clone_size: NA; j_call: TRBJ1-4; cdr3_aa: CASSPPGGLNEKLFF; cdr3_nt: TGTGCCAGCAGCCCCCCGGGGGGACTCAATGAAAAACTGTTTTTT
d_call: TRBD1; v_call: TRBV29-1; clone_size: NA; j_call: TRBJ2-7; cdr3_aa: CSVEDTQGMGQYF; cdr3_nt: TGCAGCGTTGAAGACACACAGGGGATGGGACAGTACTTC